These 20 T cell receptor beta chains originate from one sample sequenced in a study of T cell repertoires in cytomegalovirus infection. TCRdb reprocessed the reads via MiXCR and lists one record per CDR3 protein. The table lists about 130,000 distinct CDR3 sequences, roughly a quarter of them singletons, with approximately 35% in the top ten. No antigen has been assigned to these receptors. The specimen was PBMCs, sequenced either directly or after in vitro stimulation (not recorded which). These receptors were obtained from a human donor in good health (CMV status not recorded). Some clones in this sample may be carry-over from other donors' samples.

Here the CDR3 DNA reads TGTGCCAGCAGCCAAGTGACGGGAGGCTATGGCTACACCTTC. Its translation is CASSQVTGGYGYTF. The chain has TRBV3-1 and TRBJ1-2; D unclear. CDR1 and CDR2 (germline): LGHDT, YNNKEL (reference sequence). CDR3 length: 14 residues. Trimming cost V 1 base and J 4 bases, with 10 bases left between them.

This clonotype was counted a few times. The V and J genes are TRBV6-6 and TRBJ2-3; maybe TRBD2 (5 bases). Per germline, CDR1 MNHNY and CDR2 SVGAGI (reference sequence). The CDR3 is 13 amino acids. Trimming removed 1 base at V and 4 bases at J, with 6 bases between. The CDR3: CASSYFGADTQYF. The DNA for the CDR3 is TGTGCCAGCAGTTACTTCGGGGCAGATACGCAGTATTTT.

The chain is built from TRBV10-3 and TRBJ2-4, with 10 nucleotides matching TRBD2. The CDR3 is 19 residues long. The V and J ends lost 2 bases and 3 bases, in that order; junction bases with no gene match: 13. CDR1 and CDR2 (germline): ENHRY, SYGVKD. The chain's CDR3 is CAISEDGASGSLYKNIQYF. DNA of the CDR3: TGTGCCATCAGTGAGGACGGGGCTAGCGGGAGCCTTTACAAAAACATTCAGTACTTC.

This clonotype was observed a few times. Written as DNA, the CDR3 is TGCAGCGTTGAAACGGCTAGGTCACCTGGAAACACCATATATTTT. It translates to CSVETARSPGNTIYF. This chain links TRBV29-1 with TRBJ1-3; the D is unclear. V lost 2 bases to trimming and J lost 2 bases, with 13 bases between them. The CDR3 sequence is 15 residues long. CDR1 and CDR2 (germline): SQVTM, ANQGSEA.

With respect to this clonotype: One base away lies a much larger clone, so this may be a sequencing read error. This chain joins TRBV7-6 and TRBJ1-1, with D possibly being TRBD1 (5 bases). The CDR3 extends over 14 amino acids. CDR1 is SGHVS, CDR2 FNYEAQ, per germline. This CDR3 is CASTRGRVSTEALF. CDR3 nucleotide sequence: TGTGCCAGCACCCGTGGCAGGGTGAGCACTGAAGCTCTCTTT.

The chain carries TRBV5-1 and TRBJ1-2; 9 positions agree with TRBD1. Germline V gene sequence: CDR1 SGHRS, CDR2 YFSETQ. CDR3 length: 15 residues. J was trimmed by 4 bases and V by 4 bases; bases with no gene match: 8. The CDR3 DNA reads TGCGCCAGCAGCGCACAGGGGGCTTTGAGCTATGGCTACACCTTC. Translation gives CASSAQGALSYGYTF. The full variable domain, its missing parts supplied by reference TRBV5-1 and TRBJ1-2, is KAGVTQTPRYLIKTRGQQVTLSCSPISGHRSVSWYQQTPGQGLQFLFEYFSETQRNKGNFPGRFSGRQFSNSRSEMNVSTLELGDSALYLCASSAQGALSYGYTFGSGTRLTVV.

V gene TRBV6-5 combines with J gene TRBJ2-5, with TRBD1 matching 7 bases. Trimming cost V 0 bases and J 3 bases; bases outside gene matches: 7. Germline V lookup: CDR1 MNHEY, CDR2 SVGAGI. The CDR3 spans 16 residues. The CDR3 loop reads CASSYSPDRVEETQYF. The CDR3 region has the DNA TGTGCCAGCAGTTACTCTCCTGACAGGGTCGAAGAGACCCAGTACTTC.

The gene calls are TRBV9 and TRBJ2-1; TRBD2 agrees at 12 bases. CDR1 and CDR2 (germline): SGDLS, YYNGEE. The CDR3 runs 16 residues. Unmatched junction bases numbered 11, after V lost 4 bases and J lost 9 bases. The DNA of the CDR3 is TGTGCCAGCAGCCTAGACCCTAGCGGGAGGGAGGGTGAGCAGTTCTTC. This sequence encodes CASSLDPSGREGEQFF.

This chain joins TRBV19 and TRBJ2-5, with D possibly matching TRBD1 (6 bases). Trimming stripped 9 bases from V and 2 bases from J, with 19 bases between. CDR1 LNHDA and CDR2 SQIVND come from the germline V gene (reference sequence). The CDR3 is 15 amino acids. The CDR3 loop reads CARATGQRYQETQYF. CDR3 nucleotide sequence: TGTGCCAGAGCCACAGGGCAAAGATATCAAGAGACCCAGTACTTC. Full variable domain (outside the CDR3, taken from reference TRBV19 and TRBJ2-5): DGGITQSPKYLFRKEGQNVTLSCEQNLNHDAMYWYRQDPGQGLRLIYYSQIVNDFQKGDIAEGYSVSREKKESFPLTVTSAQKNPTAFYLCARATGQRYQETQYFGPGTRLLVL.

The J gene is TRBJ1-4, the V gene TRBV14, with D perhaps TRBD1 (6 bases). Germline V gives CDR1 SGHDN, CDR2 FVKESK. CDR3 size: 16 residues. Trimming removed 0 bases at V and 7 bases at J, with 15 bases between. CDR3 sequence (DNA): TGTGCCAGCAGCCAAGAACGGGGGGCATTTGGTGAAAAACTGTTTTTT. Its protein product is CASSQERGAFGEKLFF.

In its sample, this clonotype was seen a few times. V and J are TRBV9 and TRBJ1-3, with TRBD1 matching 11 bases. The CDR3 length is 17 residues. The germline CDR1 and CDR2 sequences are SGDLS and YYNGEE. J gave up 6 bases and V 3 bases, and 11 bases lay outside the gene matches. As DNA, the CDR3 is TGTGCCAGCAGCGAAAGTCCGGGACAGGGGGGAAAAAACACCATATATTTT. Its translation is CASSESPGQGGKNTIYF. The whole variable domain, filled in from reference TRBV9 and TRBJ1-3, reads DSGVTQTPKHLITATGQRVTLRCSPRSGDLSVYWYQQSLDQGLQFLIQYYNGEERAKGNILERFSAQQFPDLHSELNLSSLELGDSALYFCASSESPGQGGKNTIYFGEGSWLTVV.

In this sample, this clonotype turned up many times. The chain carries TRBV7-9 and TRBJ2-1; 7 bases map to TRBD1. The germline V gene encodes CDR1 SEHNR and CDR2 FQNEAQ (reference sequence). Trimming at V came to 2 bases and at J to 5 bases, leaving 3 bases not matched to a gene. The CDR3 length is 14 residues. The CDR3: CASSLFQGDNEQFF. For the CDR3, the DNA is TGTGCCAGCAGCTTATTTCAGGGGGACAATGAGCAGTTCTTC.

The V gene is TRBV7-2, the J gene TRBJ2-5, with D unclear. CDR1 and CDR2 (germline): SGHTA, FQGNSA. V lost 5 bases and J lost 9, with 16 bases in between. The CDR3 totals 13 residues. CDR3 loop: CASSPARYGAQYF. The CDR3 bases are TGTGCCAGCAGCCCCGCCAGATATGGAGCCCAGTACTTC.

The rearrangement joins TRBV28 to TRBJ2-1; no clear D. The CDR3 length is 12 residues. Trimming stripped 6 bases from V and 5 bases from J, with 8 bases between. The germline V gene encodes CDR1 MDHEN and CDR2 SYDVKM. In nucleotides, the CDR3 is TGTGCCAGCAGCTCCGTGGACAATGAGCAGTTCTTC. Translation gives CASSSVDNEQFF.

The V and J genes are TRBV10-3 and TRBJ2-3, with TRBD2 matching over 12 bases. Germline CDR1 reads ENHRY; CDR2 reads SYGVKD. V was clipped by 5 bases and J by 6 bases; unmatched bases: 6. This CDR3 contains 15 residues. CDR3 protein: CAISTLAGGPDTQYF. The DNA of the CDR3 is TGTGCCATCAGTACCCTAGCGGGAGGGCCTGATACGCAGTATTTT.

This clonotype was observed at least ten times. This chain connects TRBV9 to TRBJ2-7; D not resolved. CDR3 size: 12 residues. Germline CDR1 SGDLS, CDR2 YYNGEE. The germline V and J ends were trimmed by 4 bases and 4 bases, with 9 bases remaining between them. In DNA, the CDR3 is TGTGCCAGCAGCTCAGGCGGATACGAGCAGTACTTC. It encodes CASSSGGYEQYF.

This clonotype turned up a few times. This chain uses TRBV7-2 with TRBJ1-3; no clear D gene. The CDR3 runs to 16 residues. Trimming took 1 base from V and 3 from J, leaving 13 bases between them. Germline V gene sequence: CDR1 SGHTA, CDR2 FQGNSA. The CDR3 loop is CASSLGPGFIGNTIYF. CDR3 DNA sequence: TGTGCCAGCAGCTTAGGTCCGGGGTTTATTGGAAACACCATATATTTT.

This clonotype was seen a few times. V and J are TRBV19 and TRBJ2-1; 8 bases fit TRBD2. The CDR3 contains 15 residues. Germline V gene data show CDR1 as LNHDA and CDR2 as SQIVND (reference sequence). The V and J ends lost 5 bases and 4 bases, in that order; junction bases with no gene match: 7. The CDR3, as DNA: TGTGCCAGTAGTCCTCCGGGACTAGGGTACAATGAGCAGTTCTTC. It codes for CASSPPGLGYNEQFF.

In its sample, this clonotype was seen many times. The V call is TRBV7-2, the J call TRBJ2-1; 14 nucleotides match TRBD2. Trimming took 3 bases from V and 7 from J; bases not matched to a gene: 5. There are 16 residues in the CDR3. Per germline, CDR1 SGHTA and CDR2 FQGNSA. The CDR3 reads CASSLKGTSGSNEQFF. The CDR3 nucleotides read TGTGCCAGCAGCTTGAAGGGGACTAGCGGGAGTAATGAGCAGTTCTTC.

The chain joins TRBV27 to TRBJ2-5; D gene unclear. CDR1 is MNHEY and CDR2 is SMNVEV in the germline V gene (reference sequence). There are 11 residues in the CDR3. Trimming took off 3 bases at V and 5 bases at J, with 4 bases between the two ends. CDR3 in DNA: TGTGCCAGCAGTTTTATGGAGACCCAGTACTTC. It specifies CASSFMETQYF.